Many counts were recorded for the clone carrying this TCR beta chain. Its antigen remains unknown. The read finishes 3 residues shy of the CDR3 end, and the germline J gene is used to complete it. TCRdb keeps only in-frame clones here, not all; method: immunoSEQ multiplex PCR. The sample includes 39,000 or so clones, none of them occurring once. Germline V gene data show CDR1 as DFQATT and CDR2 as SNEGSKA (reference sequence). The junction had 2 bases not matched to a gene; V was cut back by 3 bases and J by 5 bases. The CDR3 is made up of 12 amino acids. This record belongs to a study of T cell clonality in common variable immunodeficiency. Each donor provided about 4.5 to 8.5 ml of heparinized whole blood. Study-level findings and limits: Common variable immunodeficiency TCR beta sequences reportedly had fewer deletions and N-nucleotide insertions. TCRbeta clonality was increased in CVID versus healthy controls.

Sample: peripheral blood mononuclear cells. This clonotype was sampled from a person aged 18 to 75 in good health. The rearrangement uses TRBV20-1 and TRBJ2-7; 9 bases agree with TRBD1. The CDR3 here is CSARGTGNEQYF. The DNA read from the CDR3 is TGCAGTGCTAGGGGGACAGGGAACGAG.